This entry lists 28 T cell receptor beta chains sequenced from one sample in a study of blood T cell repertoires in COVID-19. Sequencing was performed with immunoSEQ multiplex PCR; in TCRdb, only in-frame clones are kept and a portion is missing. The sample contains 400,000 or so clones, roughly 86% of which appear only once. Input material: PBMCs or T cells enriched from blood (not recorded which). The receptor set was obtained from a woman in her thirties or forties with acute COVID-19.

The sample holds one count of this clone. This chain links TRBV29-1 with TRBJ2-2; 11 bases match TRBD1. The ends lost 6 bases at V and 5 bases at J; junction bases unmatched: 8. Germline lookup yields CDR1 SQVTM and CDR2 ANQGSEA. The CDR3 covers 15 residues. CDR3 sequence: CSVSGTGGRTGELFF. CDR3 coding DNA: TGCAGCGTATCCGGGACAGGGGGAAGGACCGGGGAGCTGTTTTTT.

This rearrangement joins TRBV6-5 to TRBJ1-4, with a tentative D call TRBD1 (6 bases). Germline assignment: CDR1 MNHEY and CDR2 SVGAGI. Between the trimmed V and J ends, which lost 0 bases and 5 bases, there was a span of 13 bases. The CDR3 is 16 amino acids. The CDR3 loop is CASSYSRGTRNEKLFF. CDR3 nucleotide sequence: TGTGCCAGCAGTTACTCGAGGGGGACCCGGAATGAAAAACTGTTTTTT.

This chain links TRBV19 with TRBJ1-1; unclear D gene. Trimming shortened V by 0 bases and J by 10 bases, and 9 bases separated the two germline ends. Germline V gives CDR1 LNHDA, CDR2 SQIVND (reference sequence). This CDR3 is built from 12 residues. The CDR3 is CASSIDRSSAFF. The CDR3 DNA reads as TGTGCCAGTAGTATAGATCGGAGTTCAGCTTTCTTT.

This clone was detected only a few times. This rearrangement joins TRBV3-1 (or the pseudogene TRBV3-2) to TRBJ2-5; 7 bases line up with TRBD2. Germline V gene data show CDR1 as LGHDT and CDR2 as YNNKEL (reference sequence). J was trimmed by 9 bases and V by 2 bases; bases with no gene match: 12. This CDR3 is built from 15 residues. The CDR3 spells CASSQLRGSLGAQYF. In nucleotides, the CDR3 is TGTGCCAGCAGCCAACTGCGGGGGTCCCTGGGAGCCCAGTACTTC.

The CDR3 DNA sequence: TGTGCCTGGAGTGTAAAGGGACAGGGAACTTTCTTT. The encoded protein is CAWSVKGQGTFF. V and J are TRBV30 and TRBJ1-1; the match to TRBD1 covers 9 bases. V was pared by 0 bases and J by 12 bases, with 5 bases of the junction left unmatched. CDR1 is GTSNPN, CDR2 SVGIG, per germline (reference sequence). The CDR3 runs to 12 residues. The full variable domain, in which reference TRBV30 and TRBJ1-1 provide the parts outside the CDR3, is SQTIHQWPATLVQPVGSPLSLECTVEGTSNPNLYWYRQAAGRGLQLLFYSVGIGQISSEVPQNLSASRPQDRQFILSSKKLLLSDSGFYLCAWSVKGQGTFFGQGTRLTVV.

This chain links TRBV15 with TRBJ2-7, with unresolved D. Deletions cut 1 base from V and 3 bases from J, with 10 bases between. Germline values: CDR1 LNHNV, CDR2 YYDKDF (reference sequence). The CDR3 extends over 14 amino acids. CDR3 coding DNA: TGTGCCACCAGCAGAGTGGCGGTTAGCTACGAGCAGTACTTC. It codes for CATSRVAVSYEQYF. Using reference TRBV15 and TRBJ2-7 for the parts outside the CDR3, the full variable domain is DAMVIQNPRYQVTQFGKPVTLSCSQTLNHNVMYWYQQKSSQAPKLLFHYYDKDFNNEADTPDNFQSRRPNTSFCFLDIRSPGLGDTAMYLCATSRVAVSYEQYFGPGTRLTVT.

The CDR3 DNA reads TGTGCCAGCAGTGCGACCCAGGGACACCCCGATAATTCACCCCTCCACTTT. Amino acids: CASSATQGHPDNSPLHF. The V and J genes are TRBV6-1 and TRBJ1-6; D perhaps matches TRBD1 (6 bases). With 4 bases removed from V and 5 bases from J, the gap between germline ends came to 18 bases. Per the germline V gene, CDR1 is MNHNS and CDR2 is SASEGT. The CDR3 totals 17 residues.

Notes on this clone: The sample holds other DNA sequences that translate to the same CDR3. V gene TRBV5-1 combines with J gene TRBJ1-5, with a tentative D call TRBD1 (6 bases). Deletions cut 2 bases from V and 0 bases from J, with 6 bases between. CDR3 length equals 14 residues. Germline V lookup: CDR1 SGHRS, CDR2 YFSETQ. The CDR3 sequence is CASSLGGSNQPQHF. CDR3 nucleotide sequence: TGCGCCAGCAGCTTAGGGGGTAGCAATCAGCCCCAGCATTTT.

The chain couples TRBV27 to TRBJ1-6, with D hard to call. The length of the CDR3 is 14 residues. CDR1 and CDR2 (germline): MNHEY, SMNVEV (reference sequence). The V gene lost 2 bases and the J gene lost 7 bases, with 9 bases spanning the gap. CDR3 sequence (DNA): TGTGCCAGCAGTTTAAGTCCGGGGAATTCACCCCTCCACTTT. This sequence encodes CASSLSPGNSPLHF.

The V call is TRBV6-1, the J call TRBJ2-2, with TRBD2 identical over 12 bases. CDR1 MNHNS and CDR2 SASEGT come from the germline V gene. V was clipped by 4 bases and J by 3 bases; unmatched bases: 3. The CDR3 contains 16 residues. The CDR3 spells CASSVSSGGDTGELFF. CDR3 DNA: TGTGCCAGCAGTGTTTCTAGCGGGGGGGACACCGGGGAGCTGTTTTTT.

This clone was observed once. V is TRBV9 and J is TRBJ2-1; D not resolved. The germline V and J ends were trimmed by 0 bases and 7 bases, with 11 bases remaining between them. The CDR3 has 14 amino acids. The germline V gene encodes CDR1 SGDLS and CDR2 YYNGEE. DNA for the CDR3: TGTGCCAGCAGCGTAGCTAACCTGTGGAATGAGCAGTTCTTC. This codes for CASSVANLWNEQFF.

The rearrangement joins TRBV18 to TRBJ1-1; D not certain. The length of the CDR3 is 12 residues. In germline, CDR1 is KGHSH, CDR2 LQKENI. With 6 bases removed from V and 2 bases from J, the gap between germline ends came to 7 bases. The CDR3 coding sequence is TGTGCCAGCTCCACAGAAAACACTGAAGCTTTCTTT. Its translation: CASSTENTEAFF. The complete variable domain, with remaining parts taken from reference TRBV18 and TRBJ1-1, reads NAGVMQNPRHLVRRRGQEARLRCSPMKGHSHVYWYRQLPEEGLKFMVYLQKENIIDESGMPKERFSAEFPKEGPSILRIQQVVRGDSAAYFCASSTENTEAFFGQGTRLTVV.

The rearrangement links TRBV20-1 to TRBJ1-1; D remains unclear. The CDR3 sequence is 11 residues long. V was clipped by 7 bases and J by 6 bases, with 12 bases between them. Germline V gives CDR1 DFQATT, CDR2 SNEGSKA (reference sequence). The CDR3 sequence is CSGRGMSEAFF. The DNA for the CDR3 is TGCAGTGGTCGGGGTATGTCTGAAGCTTTCTTT.

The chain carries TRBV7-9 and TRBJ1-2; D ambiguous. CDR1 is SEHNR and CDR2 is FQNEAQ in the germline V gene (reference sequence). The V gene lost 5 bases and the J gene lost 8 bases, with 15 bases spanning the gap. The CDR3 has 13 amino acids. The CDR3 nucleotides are TGTGCCAGCAGCCTTTTGGGCCCGGGGGGCTACACCTTC. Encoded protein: CASSLLGPGGYTF.

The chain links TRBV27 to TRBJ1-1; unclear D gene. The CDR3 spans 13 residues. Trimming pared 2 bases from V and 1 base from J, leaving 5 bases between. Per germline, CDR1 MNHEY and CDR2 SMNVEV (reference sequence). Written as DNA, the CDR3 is TGTGCCAGCAGTTTAGCGAGGAACACTGAAGCTTTCTTT. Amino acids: CASSLARNTEAFF.

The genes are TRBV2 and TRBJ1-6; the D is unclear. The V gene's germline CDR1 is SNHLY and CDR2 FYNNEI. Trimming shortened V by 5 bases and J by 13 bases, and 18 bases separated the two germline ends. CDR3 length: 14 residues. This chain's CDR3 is CASSPRVSEAPLHF. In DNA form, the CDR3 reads TGTGCCAGCAGTCCCCGGGTCAGCGAAGCGCCCCTCCACTTT.

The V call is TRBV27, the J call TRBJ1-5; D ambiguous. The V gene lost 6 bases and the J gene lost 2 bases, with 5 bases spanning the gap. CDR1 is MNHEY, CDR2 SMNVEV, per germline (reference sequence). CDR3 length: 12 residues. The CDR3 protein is CASRRGNQPQHF. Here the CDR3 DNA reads TGTGCCAGCAGGCGTGGCAATCAGCCCCAGCATTTT.

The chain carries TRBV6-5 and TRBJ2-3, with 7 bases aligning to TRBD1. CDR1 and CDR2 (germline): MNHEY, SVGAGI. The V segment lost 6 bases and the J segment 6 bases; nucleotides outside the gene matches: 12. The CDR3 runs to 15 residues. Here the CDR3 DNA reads TGTGCCAGCAGCGTAGGGGGCGCGGTAGTGGATACGCAGTATTTT. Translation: CASSVGGAVVDTQYF.

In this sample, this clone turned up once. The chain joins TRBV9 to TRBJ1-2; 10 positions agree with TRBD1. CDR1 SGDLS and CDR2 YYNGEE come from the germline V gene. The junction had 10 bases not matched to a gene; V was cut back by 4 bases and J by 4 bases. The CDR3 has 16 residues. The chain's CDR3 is CASSPSDRGQGYGYTF. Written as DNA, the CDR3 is TGTGCCAGCAGCCCCTCTGACAGGGGGCAGGGCTATGGCTACACCTTC.

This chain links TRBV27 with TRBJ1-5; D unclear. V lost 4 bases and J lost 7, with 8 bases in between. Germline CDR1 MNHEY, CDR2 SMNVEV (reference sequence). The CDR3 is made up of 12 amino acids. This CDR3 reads CASSSRGQPQHF. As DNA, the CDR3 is TGTGCCAGCAGTTCCCGAGGACAGCCCCAGCATTTT.

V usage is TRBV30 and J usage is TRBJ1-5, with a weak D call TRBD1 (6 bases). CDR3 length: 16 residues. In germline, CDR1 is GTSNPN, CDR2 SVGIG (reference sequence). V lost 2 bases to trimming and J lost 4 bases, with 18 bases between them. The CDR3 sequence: CAWSTMGRGRNQPQHF. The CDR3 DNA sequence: TGTGCCTGGAGTACGATGGGCAGGGGTAGGAATCAGCCCCAGCATTTT.

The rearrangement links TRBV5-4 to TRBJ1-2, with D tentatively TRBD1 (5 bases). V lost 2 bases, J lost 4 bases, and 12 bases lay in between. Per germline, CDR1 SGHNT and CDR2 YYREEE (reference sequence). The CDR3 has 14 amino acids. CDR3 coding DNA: TGTGCCAGCAGCTTACGGGGGGAGAGCTATGGCTACACCTTC. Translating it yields CASSLRGESYGYTF.

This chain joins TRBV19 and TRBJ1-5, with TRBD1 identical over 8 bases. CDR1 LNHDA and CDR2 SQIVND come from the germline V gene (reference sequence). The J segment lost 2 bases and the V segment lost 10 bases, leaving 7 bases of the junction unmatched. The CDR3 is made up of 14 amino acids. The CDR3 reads CATKDRAGNQPQHF. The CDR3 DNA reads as TGTGCCACCAAGGACAGGGCTGGCAATCAGCCCCAGCATTTT.

CDR3 residues: CASSFSSSLDEQYF. In DNA, the CDR3 is TGTGCCAGCAGCTTTTCTAGCTCCCTGGACGAGCAGTACTTC. The chain couples TRBV7-9 to TRBJ2-7, with D possibly being TRBD2 (5 bases). Germline lookup yields CDR1 SEHNR and CDR2 FQNEAQ (reference sequence). V was shortened by 3 bases and J by 5 bases, with 14 bases between the two germline ends. This CDR3 has 14 residues. The entire variable domain, with the rest obtained from reference TRBV7-9 and TRBJ2-7, is as follows: DTGVSQNPRHKITKRGQNVTFRCDPISEHNRLYWYRQTLGQGPEFLTYFQNEAQLEKSRLLSDRFSAERPKGSFSTLEIQRTEQGDSAMYLCASSFSSSLDEQYFGPGTRLTVT.

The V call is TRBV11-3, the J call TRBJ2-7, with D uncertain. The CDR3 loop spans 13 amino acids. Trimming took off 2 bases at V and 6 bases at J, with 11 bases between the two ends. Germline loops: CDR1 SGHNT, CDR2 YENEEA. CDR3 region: CASSLTSVSEQYF. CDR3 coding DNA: TGTGCCAGCAGCTTAACTTCTGTCTCCGAGCAGTACTTC.

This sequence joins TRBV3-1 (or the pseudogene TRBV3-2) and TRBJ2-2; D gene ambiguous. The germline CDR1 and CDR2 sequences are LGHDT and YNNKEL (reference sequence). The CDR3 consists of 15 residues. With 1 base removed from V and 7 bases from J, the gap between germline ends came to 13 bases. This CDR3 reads CASSQVFSSVGELFF. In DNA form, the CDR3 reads TGTGCCAGCAGCCAAGTCTTTAGTTCGGTCGGGGAGCTGTTTTTT.

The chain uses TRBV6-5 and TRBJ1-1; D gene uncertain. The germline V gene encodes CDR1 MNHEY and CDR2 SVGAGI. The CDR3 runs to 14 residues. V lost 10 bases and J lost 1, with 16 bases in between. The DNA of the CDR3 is TGTGCCACCCGCAGAGGGCTTGGGAACACTGAAGCTTTCTTT. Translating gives CATRRGLGNTEAFF.

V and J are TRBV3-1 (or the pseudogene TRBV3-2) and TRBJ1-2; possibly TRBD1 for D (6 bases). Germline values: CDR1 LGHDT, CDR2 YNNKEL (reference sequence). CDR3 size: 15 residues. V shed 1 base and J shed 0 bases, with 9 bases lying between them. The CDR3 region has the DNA TGTGCCAGCAGCCAAGGAGGGGGAACTAACTATGGCTACACCTTC. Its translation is CASSQGGGTNYGYTF.